The 30 T cell receptor beta chains in this list originate from one sample, sequenced in a study of T cells in Graves' hyperthyroidism and ophthalmopathy. Template material for amplifying TCR beta CDR3 regions consisted of RNA transcripts. HTBI primers drove first-round RT-PCR of the TCR CDR3. TCRdb fed the multiplex PCR reads into MiXCR, producing one record per CDR3 protein. This sample has a few hundred thousand distinct CDR3 sequences, with about a sixth found just once. The sequenced material came from blood. Every receptor here comes from a woman aged 18-35 years with Graves' hyperthyroidism.

This clonotype was seen a few times. V is TRBV5-1 and J is TRBJ1-6; D possibly corresponds to TRBD1 (6 bases). The CDR3 is 14 residues long. Germline-derived CDR1 and CDR2 are SGHRS and YFSETQ. Trimming removed 2 bases from V and 10 bases from J, with 13 bases in between. The CDR3 DNA follows: TGCGCCAGCAGCTTACAGGGTAGGGACTCACCCCTCCACTTT. Translation: CASSLQGRDSPLHF.

This clonotype was seen ten or more times. The chain combines TRBV7-9 with TRBJ2-7; possibly TRBD1 for D (6 bases). Trimming took 5 bases from V and 2 from J, leaving 13 bases between them. CDR1 and CDR2 (germline): SEHNR, FQNEAQ (reference sequence). The CDR3 loop spans 14 amino acids. The DNA for the CDR3 is TGTGCCAGCAGCGGCTCGGGACAAACCTACGAGCAGTACTTC. Protein product: CASSGSGQTYEQYF.

As concerns this clonotype: At one boundary the junction diverges from the germline segment, which might be a read error. The rearrangement links TRBV14 to TRBJ1-6, with D possibly TRBD1 on 6 matching bases. Looked up from germline, CDR1 is SGHDN and CDR2 is FVKESK. This CDR3 spans 14 amino acids. CDR3 DNA sequence: TGTGCCAGCAGCCACAGGGGAAGGTATTCACCCCTCCGCTTT. This encodes CASSHRGRYSPLRF.

The rearrangement uses TRBV11-3 and TRBJ2-1; D is possibly TRBD1 or TRBD2 (6 bases each). The CDR3 has 19 amino acids. Germline assignment: CDR1 SGHNT and CDR2 YENEEA. V lost 3 bases and J 0 bases, leaving 21 bases between the germline ends. The CDR3 protein is CASSFAPRGLSHSYNEQFF. The CDR3 region has the DNA TGTGCCAGCAGCTTCGCTCCCAGGGGACTCTCACACTCCTACAATGAGCAGTTCTTC.

This clonotype came up many times. J is TRBJ1-1 and V is TRBV27, with D uncertain. The CDR3 extends over 16 amino acids. Looked up from germline, CDR1 is MNHEY and CDR2 is SMNVEV (reference sequence). V was shortened by 4 bases and J by 4 bases, with 19 bases between the two germline ends. This CDR3 reads CASSSLLGWPGTEAFF. The CDR3 DNA follows: TGTGCCAGCAGTTCACTCCTTGGATGGCCGGGCACTGAAGCTTTCTTT.

This clonotype has a count of ten or more. This chain joins TRBV7-6 and TRBJ2-7; maybe TRBD2 (6 bases). The germline V gene has CDR1 SGHVS and CDR2 FNYEAQ. The ends were cut back, 1 base at V and 6 bases at J, with 13 bases in the middle. This CDR3 has 14 residues. CDR3 coding DNA: TGTGCCAGCAGCTTAGAGTCGGGAGATTCCGAGCAGTACTTC. Protein sequence: CASSLESGDSEQYF.

This clonotype was detected many times. The genes are TRBV5-6 and TRBJ2-4; D uncertain. Germline V CDR1 and CDR2: SGHDT, YYEEEE. This CDR3 contains 14 residues. The germline V and J ends were trimmed by 3 bases and 0 bases, with 7 bases remaining between them. The chain's CDR3 is CASSSGLAKNIQYF. The DNA of the CDR3 is TGTGCCAGCAGCTCCGGCTTAGCCAAAAACATTCAGTACTTC.

The sample holds many counts of this clonotype. The rearrangement joins TRBV5-1 to TRBJ1-1; no clear D. Trimming cost V 1 base and J 1 base, with 8 bases left between them. CDR1 is SGHRS and CDR2 is YFSETQ in the germline V gene. The CDR3 has 14 residues. The CDR3 loop reads CASSLLAENTEAFF. The CDR3 DNA follows: TGCGCCAGCAGCTTGCTCGCAGAGAACACTGAAGCTTTCTTT.

Ten or more counts support this clonotype. The V gene is TRBV20-1, the J gene TRBJ1-4; 9 bases map to TRBD1. The CDR3 runs 15 residues. V was clipped by 5 bases and J by 5 bases; unmatched bases: 9. Germline values: CDR1 DFQATT, CDR2 SNEGSKA (reference sequence). In DNA, the CDR3 is TGCAGTGCTCAGAACCGGGACAGGGAGAATGAAAAACTGTTTTTT. Protein product: CSAQNRDRENEKLFF.

The sample holds many counts of this clonotype. The chain combines TRBV27 with TRBJ2-1; maybe TRBD2 (6 bases). Germline CDR1 MNHEY, CDR2 SMNVEV (reference sequence). The CDR3 covers 12 residues. V shed 5 bases and J shed 9 bases, with 11 bases lying between them. CDR3 nucleotides: TGTGCCAGCAGTCCCACTAGCAGTGAGCAGTTCTTC. This sequence encodes CASSPTSSEQFF.

This clonotype was observed at least ten times. This rearrangement joins TRBV5-1 to TRBJ2-7, with 10 positions matching TRBD2. Germline loops: CDR1 SGHRS, CDR2 YFSETQ. J lost 0 bases, V lost 0 bases, and 3 bases had no gene match. This CDR3 contains 16 residues. CDR3 sequence (DNA): TGCGCCAGCAGCTTGGGTACTAGCGGGGTCTCCTACGAGCAGTACTTC. Its translation: CASSLGTSGVSYEQYF.

This clonotype has ten or more counts. V usage is TRBV20-1 and J usage is TRBJ1-3, with 10 bases aligning to TRBD1. CDR1 DFQATT and CDR2 SNEGSKA come from the germline V gene (reference sequence). The CDR3 runs 14 residues. After removal of 5 bases from V and 4 bases from J, the junction contained 5 bases not matched to a gene. CDR3: CSALDRGPGNTIYF. In DNA form, the CDR3 reads TGCAGTGCTCTAGACAGGGGGCCAGGAAACACCATATATTTT.

Many counts were recorded for this clonotype. The chain has TRBV7-6 and TRBJ2-7; the D gene could be TRBD1 or TRBD2 (7 bases each). V shed 5 bases and J shed 4 bases, with 18 bases lying between them. The germline CDR1 and CDR2 sequences are SGHVS and FNYEAQ. The CDR3 has 15 amino acids. The CDR3 nucleotides are TGTGCCAGCAGCCCCCGTCCAGGGGGGGGATACGAGCAGTACTTC. Translated, it gives CASSPRPGGGYEQYF. The full variable domain, with the rest looked up from reference TRBV7-6 and TRBJ2-7, is GAGVSQSPRYKVTKRGQDVALRCDPISGHVSLYWYRQALGQGPEFLTYFNYEAQQDKSGLPNDRFSAERPEGSISTLTIQRTEQRDSAMYRCASSPRPGGGYEQYFGPGTRLTVT.

Worth noting for this clonotype: A read error is possible here, since a much larger clone lies one base away. This sequence joins TRBV6-2 or TRBV6-3 and TRBJ2-2, with D maybe TRBD2 (6 bases). From germline, CDR1 is MNHEY and CDR2 SVGEGT. This CDR3 has 15 amino acids. V lost 5 bases and J lost 6, with 16 bases in between. CDR3 nucleotides: TGTGCCAGCAGTCTCGTCAACGGGAGATCCGGGGAGCTGTTTTTT. Translating gives CASSLVNGRSGELFF.

The chain couples TRBV2 to TRBJ2-6; TRBD1 might be the D (5 bases). The CDR3 sequence is 17 residues long. V was trimmed by 2 bases and J by 2 bases, leaving 13 bases between them. Germline assignment: CDR1 SNHLY and CDR2 FYNNEI. The CDR3, as DNA: TGTGCCAGCAGTGAATGGGGCAGGTCTCCTGGGGCCAACGTCCTGACTTTC. The encoded protein is CASSEWGRSPGANVLTF.

This clonotype was found many times. This sequence joins TRBV2 and TRBJ2-5; 12 positions agree with TRBD2. Trimming at V came to 0 bases and at J to 9 bases, leaving 5 bases not matched to a gene. This CDR3 has 15 amino acids. Germline V CDR1 and CDR2: SNHLY, FYNNEI. CDR3 DNA: TGTGCCAGCAGTGAAGCTGGACTAGCGGGACGACCCCAGTACTTC. Protein product: CASSEAGLAGRPQYF.

This clonotype was detected many times. The rearrangement joins TRBV7-2 to TRBJ2-5, with TRBD2 matching 10 bases. This CDR3 comprises 15 residues. Trimming at V came to 4 bases and at J to 3 bases, leaving 5 bases not matched to a gene. CDR1 is SGHTA and CDR2 is FQGNSA in the germline V gene. For the CDR3, the DNA is TGTGCCAGCAGCTCGCAAACTAGCGGGGAAGAGACCCAGTACTTC. Its protein is CASSSQTSGEETQYF.

This sequence joins TRBV12-3 or TRBV12-4 and TRBJ2-2; tentative D call: TRBD2 (6 bases). This CDR3 comprises 17 residues. The V end was cut by 7 bases, the J end by 4 bases, with 22 bases between. Written as DNA, the CDR3 is TGTGCCAGCACCGCCGCACGGGGGAGGTCGAGCACCGGGGAGCTGTTTTTT. Encoded protein: CASTAARGRSSTGELFF.

Many counts were recorded for this clonotype. The V call is TRBV28, the J call TRBJ2-3; 8 bases are shared with TRBD2. CDR1 is MDHEN, CDR2 SYDVKM, per germline. The trim removed 4 bases at V and 2 bases at J, leaving 5 bases unmatched. CDR3 length: 15 residues. CDR3 coding DNA: TGTGCCAGCAGTTCCCCGGGGGGGAACACAGATACGCAGTATTTT. It translates to CASSSPGGNTDTQYF. Variable domain in full (rest from reference TRBV28 and TRBJ2-3): DVKVTQSSRYLVKRTGEKVFLECVQDMDHENMFWYRQDPGLGLRLIYFSYDVKMKEKGDIPEGYSVSREKKERFSLILESASTNQTSMYLCASSSPGGNTDTQYFGPGTRLTVL.

The chain joins TRBV4-1 to TRBJ1-3; D unresolved. Germline-derived CDR1 and CDR2 are MGHRA and YSYEKL. The CDR3 has 15 residues. The germline V and J ends were trimmed by 1 base and 0 bases, with 7 bases remaining between them. CDR3 bases: TGCGCCAGCAGCCAAGGACCAATCTCTGGAAACACCATATATTTT. Protein: CASSQGPISGNTIYF.

This clonotype has at least ten counts. CDR3 loop: CASSLVDREQYF. The DNA for the CDR3 is TGTGCCAGCAGTTTAGTTGACAGGGAGCAGTACTTC. The rearrangement joins TRBV28 to TRBJ2-7; tentative D call: TRBD1 (6 bases). CDR3 length equals 12 residues. Germline V CDR1 and CDR2: MDHEN, SYDVKM. With 2 bases removed from V and 7 bases from J, the gap between germline ends came to 9 bases.

In its sample, this clonotype was seen many times. The chain is built from TRBV20-1 and TRBJ2-7, with D perhaps matching TRBD2 (6 bases). V was trimmed by 0 bases and J by 0 bases, leaving 15 bases between them. The CDR3 length is 16 residues. Germline V lookup: CDR1 DFQATT, CDR2 SNEGSKA (reference sequence). For the CDR3, the DNA is TGCAGTGCTAGAGACGGGCGGGGCAGGCACTCCTACGAGCAGTACTTC. Translated, it gives CSARDGRGRHSYEQYF.

With respect to this clonotype: Just one base apart from a much larger clone, this may be a read error. The rearrangement links TRBV13 to TRBJ1-4; no definite D call. CDR1 is PRHDT and CDR2 is FYEKMQ in the germline V gene (reference sequence). The CDR3 consists of 14 residues. Trimming cost V 5 bases and J 8 bases, with 15 bases left between them. CDR3 sequence: CASSQGGVGEKLFF. The CDR3 nucleotides are TGTGCCAGCAGCCAAGGCGGGGTCGGCGAAAAACTGTTTTTT.

This clonotype occurred many times. The chain carries TRBV7-2 and TRBJ2-1; TRBD2 matches 8 bases. V gave up 7 bases and J gave up 5 bases; unmatched junction bases: 4. Per germline, CDR1 SGHTA and CDR2 FQGNSA. The CDR3 length is 13 residues. DNA of the CDR3: TGTGCCAGCAACCAGGGACTAGACAATGAGCAGTTCTTC. Its translation is CASNQGLDNEQFF.

This clonotype was counted ten times or more. V and J are TRBV29-1 and TRBJ1-5, with 8 bases fitting TRBD1. V trimming: 0 bases; J trimming: 1 base; junction bases outside the gene matches: 8. Germline V gene sequence: CDR1 SQVTM, CDR2 ANQGSEA. The CDR3 has 17 residues. DNA of the CDR3: TGCAGCGTTGAAGATCCGGGCAGGGGGCTAAGCAATCAGCCCCAGCATTTT. It specifies CSVEDPGRGLSNQPQHF.

This clonotype was counted at least ten times. The CDR3 DNA reads TGCAGTGCTAGGGGGTATAGCGGAATAAGGGGAGAGCAGTTCTTC. Protein product: CSARGYSGIRGEQFF. V gene TRBV20-1 combines with J gene TRBJ2-1, with a tentative D call TRBD2 (6 bases). V was shortened by 3 bases and J by 10 bases, with 22 bases between the two germline ends. CDR3 length equals 15 residues. CDR1 DFQATT and CDR2 SNEGSKA come from the germline V gene (reference sequence).

This clonotype was recorded once. This could be a read error, since a much larger clone is one nucleotide away. V usage is TRBV6-2 or TRBV6-3 and J usage is TRBJ2-7; 10 bases are a match to TRBD2. The length of the CDR3 is 15 residues. V gave up 0 bases and J gave up 6 bases; unmatched junction bases: 5. From germline, CDR1 is MNHEY and CDR2 SVGEGT. CDR3 bases: TGTGCCAGCAGTTACTCAGCGGGAGGGCTCTGCGAGCAGTACTTC. It yields the protein CASSYSAGGLCEQYF.

This clonotype was seen ten or more times. One end of the junction fails to match germline, which may point to a read error. CDR3 amino acids: CASSFGRAYERYF. Here the CDR3 DNA reads TGTGCCAGCAGCTTCGGGAGGGCCTACGAGCGGTACTTC. The rearrangement links TRBV7-2 to TRBJ2-7; TRBD2 matches at 8 bases. This CDR3 is 13 amino acids long. CDR1 and CDR2 (germline): SGHTA, FQGNSA.

The chain employs TRBV11-1 and TRBJ2-7; 10 bases agree with TRBD1. The CDR3 extends over 15 amino acids. Germline V CDR1 and CDR2: SGHAT, FQDESV (reference sequence). V dropped 3 bases and J dropped 2; count of bases not matched to a gene: 4. CDR3 sequence reads: CASSFAGTGAYEQYF. The CDR3 DNA is TGTGCCAGCAGCTTTGCTGGGACAGGGGCCTACGAGCAGTACTTC. The variable domain in full, with the rest retrieved from reference TRBV11-1 and TRBJ2-7, is EAEVAQSPRYKITEKSQAVAFWCDPISGHATLYWYRQILGQGPELLVQFQDESVVDDSQLPKDRFSAERLKGVDSTLKIQPAELGDSAMYLCASSFAGTGAYEQYFGPGTRLTVT.

This clonotype appeared once. A much larger clone differs by one base, so this may be a read error. The CDR3 does not end in the conserved phenylalanine or tryptophan, so this is likely a read error. This chain uses TRBV14 with TRBJ1-6; unclear D gene. Trimming shortened V by 1 base and J by 6 bases, and 10 bases separated the two germline ends. Germline V CDR1 and CDR2: SGHDN, FVKESK. The CDR3 runs to 15 residues. The CDR3 here is CASSQGVSFNSPLHL. The CDR3 DNA sequence: TGTGCCAGCAGCCAAGGAGTCAGCTTTAATTCACCCCTCCACCTT.